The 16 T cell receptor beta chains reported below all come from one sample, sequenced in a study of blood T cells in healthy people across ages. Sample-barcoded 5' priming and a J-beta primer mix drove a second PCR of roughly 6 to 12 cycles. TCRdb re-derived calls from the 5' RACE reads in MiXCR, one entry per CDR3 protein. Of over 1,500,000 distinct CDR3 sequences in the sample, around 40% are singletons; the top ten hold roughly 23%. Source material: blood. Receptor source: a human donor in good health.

The CDR3 region has the DNA TGCGCCAGCAGCCAAATAGGCGGGGGCTACACAGATACGCAGTATTTT. This codes for CASSQIGGGYTDTQYF. This chain connects TRBV4-1 to TRBJ2-3; TRBD2 might be the D (7 bases). This CDR3 has 16 amino acids. Trimming pared 2 bases from V and 2 bases from J, leaving 14 bases between. The germline gives CDR1 MGHRA, CDR2 YSYEKL.

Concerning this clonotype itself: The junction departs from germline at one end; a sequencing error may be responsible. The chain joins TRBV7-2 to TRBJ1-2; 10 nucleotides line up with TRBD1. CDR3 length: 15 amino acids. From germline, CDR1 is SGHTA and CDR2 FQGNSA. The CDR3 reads CAGSLTGGFKYGYTF. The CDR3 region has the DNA TGTGCCGGCAGCTTGACAGGGGGCTTTAAGTATGGCTACACCTTC.

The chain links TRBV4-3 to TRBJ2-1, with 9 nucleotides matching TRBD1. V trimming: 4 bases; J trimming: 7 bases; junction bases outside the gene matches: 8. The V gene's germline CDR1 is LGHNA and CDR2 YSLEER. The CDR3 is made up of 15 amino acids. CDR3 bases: TGCGCCAGCAGCCGCGGGACAGGGACTGGGAATGAGCAGTTCTTC. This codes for CASSRGTGTGNEQFF.

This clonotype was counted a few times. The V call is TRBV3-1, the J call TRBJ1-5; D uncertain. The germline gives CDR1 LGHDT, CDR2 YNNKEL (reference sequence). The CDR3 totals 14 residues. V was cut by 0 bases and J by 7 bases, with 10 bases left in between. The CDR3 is CASSQDPLGQPQHF. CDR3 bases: TGTGCCAGCAGCCAAGATCCGCTCGGGCAGCCCCAGCATTTT.

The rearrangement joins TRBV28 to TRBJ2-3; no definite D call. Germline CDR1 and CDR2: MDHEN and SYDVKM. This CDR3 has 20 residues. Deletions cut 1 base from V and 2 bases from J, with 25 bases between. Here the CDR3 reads CASSLFLVGPWQDNTDTQYF. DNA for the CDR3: TGTGCCAGCAGTTTATTTCTAGTAGGTCCGTGGCAGGATAACACAGATACGCAGTATTTT.

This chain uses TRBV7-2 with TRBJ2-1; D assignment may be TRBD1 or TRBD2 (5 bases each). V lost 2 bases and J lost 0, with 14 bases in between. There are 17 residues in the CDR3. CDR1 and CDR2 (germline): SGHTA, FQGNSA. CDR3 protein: CASSLSPGTRSYNEQFF. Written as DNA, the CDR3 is TGTGCCAGCAGCTTAAGTCCAGGGACCCGCTCCTACAATGAGCAGTTCTTC.

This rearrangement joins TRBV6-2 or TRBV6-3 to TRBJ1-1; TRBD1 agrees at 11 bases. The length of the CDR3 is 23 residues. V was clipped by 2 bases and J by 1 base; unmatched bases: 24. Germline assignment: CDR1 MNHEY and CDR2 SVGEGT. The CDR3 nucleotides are TGTGCCAGCAGTTACGGATTTGGGGGGACAGGGGGACAGGGGGTAGTCAAGAACACTGAAGCTTTCTTT. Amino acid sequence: CASSYGFGGTGGQGVVKNTEAFF.

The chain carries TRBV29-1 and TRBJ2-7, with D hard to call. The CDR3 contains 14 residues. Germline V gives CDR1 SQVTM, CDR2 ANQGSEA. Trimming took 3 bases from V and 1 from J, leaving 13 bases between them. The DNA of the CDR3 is TGCAGCGTTGATTCGTGGAGAGAATCCTACGAGCAGTACTTC. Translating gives CSVDSWRESYEQYF.

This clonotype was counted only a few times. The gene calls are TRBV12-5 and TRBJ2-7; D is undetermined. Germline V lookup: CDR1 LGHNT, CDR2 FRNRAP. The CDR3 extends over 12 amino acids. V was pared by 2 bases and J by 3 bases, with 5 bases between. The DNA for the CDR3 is TGTGCTAGTGGTTTGTTAGACTACGAGCAGTACTTC. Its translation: CASGLLDYEQYF.

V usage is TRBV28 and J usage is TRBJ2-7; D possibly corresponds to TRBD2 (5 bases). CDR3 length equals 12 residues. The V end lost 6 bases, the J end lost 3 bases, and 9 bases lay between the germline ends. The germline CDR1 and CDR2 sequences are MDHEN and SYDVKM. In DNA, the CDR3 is TGTGCCAGCAGGGAGGCTAACTACGAGCAGTACTTC. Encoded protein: CASREANYEQYF.

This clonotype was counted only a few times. The CDR3 nucleotides are TGTGCCAGCAGTGGCTTCTACGGTGAAAAACTGTTTTTT. Amino acid sequence: CASSGFYGEKLFF. The rearrangement links TRBV2 to TRBJ1-4; no definite D call. CDR1 is SNHLY, CDR2 FYNNEI, per germline. Between the trimmed V and J ends, which lost 4 bases and 7 bases, there was a span of 10 bases. The CDR3 has 13 residues.

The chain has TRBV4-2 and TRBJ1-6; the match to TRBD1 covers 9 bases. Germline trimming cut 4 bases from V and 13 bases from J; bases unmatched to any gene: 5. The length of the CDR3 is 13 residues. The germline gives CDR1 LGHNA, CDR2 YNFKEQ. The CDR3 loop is CASSPQGADPLHF. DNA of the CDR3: TGTGCCAGCAGCCCACAGGGGGCAGATCCCCTCCACTTT.

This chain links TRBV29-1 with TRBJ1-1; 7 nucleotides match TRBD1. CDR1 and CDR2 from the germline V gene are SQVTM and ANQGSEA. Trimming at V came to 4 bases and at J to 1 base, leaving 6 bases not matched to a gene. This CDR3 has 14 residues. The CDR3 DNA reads TGCAGCGTTGTTCAGGGGGGTGCGAACACTGAAGCTTTCTTT. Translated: CSVVQGGANTEAFF. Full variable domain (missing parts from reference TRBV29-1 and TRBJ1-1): SAVISQKPSRDICQRGTSLTIQCQVDSQVTMMFWYRQQPGQSLTLIATANQGSEATYESGFVIDKFPISRPNLTFSTLTVSNMSPEDSSIYLCSVVQGGANTEAFFGQGTRLTVV.

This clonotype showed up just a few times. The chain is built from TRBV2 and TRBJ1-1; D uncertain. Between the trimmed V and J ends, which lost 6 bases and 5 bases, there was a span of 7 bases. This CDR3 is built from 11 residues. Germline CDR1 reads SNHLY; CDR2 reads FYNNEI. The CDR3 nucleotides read TGTGCCAGCAGCACCGAGACTGAAGCTTTCTTT. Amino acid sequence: CASSTETEAFF. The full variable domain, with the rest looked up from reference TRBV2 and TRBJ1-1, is EPEVTQTPSHQVTQMGQEVILRCVPISNHLYFYWYRQILGQKVEFLVSFYNNEISEKSEIFDDQFSVERPDGSNFTLKIRSTKLEDSAMYFCASSTETEAFFGQGTRLTVV.

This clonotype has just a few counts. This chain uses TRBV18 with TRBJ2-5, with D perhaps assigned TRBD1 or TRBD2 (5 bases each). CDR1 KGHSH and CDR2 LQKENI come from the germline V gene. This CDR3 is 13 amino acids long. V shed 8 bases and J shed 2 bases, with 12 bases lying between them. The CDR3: CASAVEGQETQYF. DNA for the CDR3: TGTGCCAGCGCCGTCGAGGGGCAAGAGACCCAGTACTTC.

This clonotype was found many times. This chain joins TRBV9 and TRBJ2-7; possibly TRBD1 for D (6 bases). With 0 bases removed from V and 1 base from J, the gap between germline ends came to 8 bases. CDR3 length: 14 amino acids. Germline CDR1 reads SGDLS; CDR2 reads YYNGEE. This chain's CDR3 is CASSVGDISYEQYF. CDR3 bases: TGTGCCAGCAGCGTAGGGGACATTTCCTACGAGCAGTACTTC.